The present T cell receptor (beta chain) was sequenced within a study of blood T cell repertoires in COVID-19. Study-wide background: Specimens from acute and convalescent COVID-19 originated in the United States, Italy and Spain. Sources were T cells, B-cell-depleted T cells, or PBMCs; the material itself was cDNA or gDNA.

The V gene's germline CDR1 is SQVTM and CDR2 ANQGSEA. Losses at the gene ends were 8 bases for V and 6 bases for J; bases not matched to a gene: 10. This CDR3 region has 14 residues. As originally analysed: Amplification from reference gene primers served as the basis for estimated nucleated cell counts. Assay: immunoSEQ multiplex PCR; the TCRdb copy retains only in-frame clones and omits some. D and trimming come from the DNA, and the V and J calls and clone size come from that table. The sample has around 290,000 clones, more than 70% seen once; the top ten hold roughly 7.1%. The sequenced sample was peripheral blood. The V call is TRBV29-1, the J call TRBJ2-3; 11 bases are a match to TRBD2. The clonotype was recovered from a woman between 45 and 60 years old who had recovered from COVID-19. CDR3 protein: CSPRAVAGGDTQYF. CDR3 nucleotides: TGCAGCCCACGGGCGGTAGCGGGAGGGGATACGCAGTATTTT.